The 19 T cell receptor beta chains given below trace back to one sample, sequenced in a study of blood T cell repertoires in COVID-19. Measured with immunoSEQ multiplex PCR; TCRdb has only the in-frame clones, and not every one. The table lists about 74,000 clones, 90% of them singletons, with 8% to 10% in the top ten. Sequencing was performed on peripheral blood. Receptor source: a human donor in a cohort sampled during active COVID-19.

This clone has just one count. This sequence joins TRBV6-6 and TRBJ2-7, with a tentative D call TRBD2 (6 bases). V lost 2 bases and J lost 9, with 14 bases in between. The CDR3 spans 13 residues. Germline V lookup: CDR1 MNHNY, CDR2 SVGAGI (reference sequence). The CDR3 nucleotides are TGTGCCAGCAGTTACGCTCAGACGGGACTGCAGTACTTC. Residues: CASSYAQTGLQYF.

The V gene is TRBV14, the J gene TRBJ1-1; TRBD1 aligns across 7 bases. The CDR3 extends over 15 amino acids. The V gene's germline CDR1 is SGHDN and CDR2 FVKESK. The V gene end was trimmed by 4 bases and the J gene end by 1 base; junction bases not matched to a gene: 6. The CDR3 is CASSLLTGANTEAFF. The CDR3 nucleotides are TGTGCCAGCAGCCTACTAACAGGGGCGAACACTGAAGCTTTCTTT.

The V gene is TRBV19, the J gene TRBJ2-7; 7 nucleotides match TRBD1. Germline values: CDR1 LNHDA, CDR2 SQIVND (reference sequence). The CDR3 is made up of 14 amino acids. V shed 3 bases and J 2 bases; nucleotides not matched to a gene: 4. The DNA for the CDR3 is TGTGCCAGTAGTATGGGGACAGCTCCCTACGAGCAGTACTTC. It yields the protein CASSMGTAPYEQYF. The variable domain in full, completed from reference TRBV19 and TRBJ2-7, reads DGGITQSPKYLFRKEGQNVTLSCEQNLNHDAMYWYRQDPGQGLRLIYYSQIVNDFQKGDIAEGYSVSREKKESFPLTVTSAQKNPTAFYLCASSMGTAPYEQYFGPGTRLTVT.

The rearrangement links TRBV4-3 to TRBJ2-7; the match to TRBD2 covers 8 bases. The germline V gene has CDR1 LGHNA and CDR2 YSLEER. CDR3 length: 15 amino acids. Germline trimming cut 8 bases from V and 1 base from J; bases unmatched to any gene: 10. CDR3 protein: CASSRDSGMSYEQYF. In nucleotides, the CDR3 is TGCGCCAGCTCCCGGGATAGCGGGATGTCCTACGAGCAGTACTTC.

The rearrangement joins TRBV19 to TRBJ1-5, with 9 bases lining up with TRBD1. CDR1 LNHDA and CDR2 SQIVND come from the germline V gene (reference sequence). Trimming at V came to 7 bases and at J to 5 bases, leaving 9 bases not matched to a gene. The CDR3 runs 15 residues. The CDR3 DNA follows: TGTGCCAGTACCCCAGGAACAGGGGGCTATCAGCCCCAGCATTTT. Its protein product is CASTPGTGGYQPQHF.

The CDR3: CASSRSDRDNTEAFF. Here the CDR3 DNA reads TGTGCCAGCAGTCGCTCGGACAGGGATAACACTGAAGCTTTCTTT. V usage is TRBV6-6 and J usage is TRBJ1-1; TRBD1 matches 8 bases. J lost 2 bases, V lost 5 bases, and 7 bases had no gene match. This CDR3 region has 15 residues. Looked up from germline, CDR1 is MNHNY and CDR2 is SVGAGI (reference sequence).

J is TRBJ2-1 and V is TRBV3-1 (or the pseudogene TRBV3-2), with unresolved D. CDR3 length: 14 residues. Trimming pared 4 bases from V and 7 bases from J, leaving 14 bases between. Germline V CDR1 and CDR2: LGHDT, YNNKEL (reference sequence). The DNA of the CDR3 is TGTGCCAGCAGCCGGAATCTAGGTCAGAATGAGCAGTTCTTC. Its protein product is CASSRNLGQNEQFF.

Only one count was recorded for this clone. The V gene is TRBV28, the J gene TRBJ2-1, with TRBD2 identical over 16 bases. The germline V gene encodes CDR1 MDHEN and CDR2 SYDVKM. J lost 8 bases, V lost 2 bases, and 3 bases had no gene match. This CDR3 has 16 residues. The CDR3 nucleotides are TGTGCCAGCAGTTTAGGGGGACTAGCGGGAGGGGATGAGCAGTTCTTC. This gives the protein CASSLGGLAGGDEQFF. The complete variable domain, with remaining parts taken from reference TRBV28 and TRBJ2-1, reads DVKVTQSSRYLVKRTGEKVFLECVQDMDHENMFWYRQDPGLGLRLIYFSYDVKMKEKGDIPEGYSVSREKKERFSLILESASTNQTSMYLCASSLGGLAGGDEQFFGPGTRLTVL.

The chain employs TRBV25-1 and TRBJ1-6; D is possibly TRBD1 (5 bases). There are 16 residues in the CDR3. The germline V and J ends were trimmed by 3 bases and 2 bases, with 11 bases remaining between them. In germline, CDR1 is MGHDK, CDR2 SYGVNS. CDR3 region: CASSEARATYNSPLHF. The CDR3 DNA is TGTGCCAGCAGTGAGGCCAGGGCGACCTATAATTCACCCCTCCACTTT.

CDR3 sequence reads: CSVGLGASTEAFF. In DNA form, the CDR3 reads TGCAGCGTTGGATTGGGAGCGAGCACTGAAGCTTTCTTT. This sequence joins TRBV29-1 and TRBJ1-1, with D hard to call. V lost 4 bases, J lost 4 bases, and 13 bases lay in between. The length of the CDR3 is 13 residues. Germline V CDR1 and CDR2: SQVTM, ANQGSEA.

This clone showed up just a few times. This rearrangement joins TRBV27 to TRBJ1-2; possible D gene TRBD1, 6 bases. CDR1 is MNHEY, CDR2 SMNVEV, per germline (reference sequence). V was trimmed by 5 bases and J by 7 bases, leaving 20 bases between them. This CDR3 is built from 15 residues. CDR3 DNA: TGTGCCAGCAGTGCCACAATCAGGGGCGCCCCTGGCTACACCTTC. Protein: CASSATIRGAPGYTF.

A single count supports this clone. This chain joins TRBV7-3 and TRBJ2-1; 9 positions match TRBD2. CDR1 and CDR2 (germline): SGHTA, FQGTGA. CDR3 length equals 15 residues. With 5 bases clipped from V and 0 bases from J, the junction kept 2 bases outside the gene matches. CDR3 sequence reads: CASSHSGSSYNEQFF. CDR3 DNA sequence: TGTGCCAGCAGCCATAGCGGGAGCTCCTACAATGAGCAGTTCTTC.

The chain has TRBV19 and TRBJ1-6, with D possibly TRBD1 on 6 matching bases. Germline V gene data show CDR1 as LNHDA and CDR2 as SQIVND (reference sequence). This CDR3 region has 13 residues. Trimming took 5 bases from V and 7 from J, leaving 9 bases between them. The CDR3 sequence is CASSARGNSPLHF. CDR3 bases: TGTGCCAGTAGTGCCAGGGGCAATTCACCCCTCCACTTT.

The chain uses TRBV10-3 and TRBJ2-2; D may be TRBD1 (5 bases). The CDR3 runs to 16 residues. Germline V gene sequence: CDR1 ENHRY, CDR2 SYGVKD. Trimming shortened V by 0 bases and J by 4 bases, and 12 bases separated the two germline ends. The CDR3 here is CAISESRRGGTGELFF. As DNA, the CDR3 is TGTGCCATCAGTGAGTCGAGAAGGGGTGGCACCGGGGAGCTGTTTTTT.

The genes are TRBV6-2 or TRBV6-3 and TRBJ2-7, with TRBD2 matching 11 bases. CDR1 and CDR2 (germline): MNHEY, SVGEGT. This CDR3 has 21 residues. J lost 2 bases, V lost 1 base, and 19 bases had no gene match. CDR3 protein: CASSYWQLAGEAGSSPYEQYF. CDR3 coding DNA: TGTGCCAGCAGTTACTGGCAACTAGCGGGAGAGGCCGGTTCGTCCCCCTACGAGCAGTACTTC.

The sample holds a few counts of this clone. The rearrangement joins TRBV7-2 to TRBJ2-5; 7 nucleotides agree with TRBD2. The junction had 3 bases not matched to a gene; V was cut back by 1 base and J by 4 bases. This CDR3 has 14 residues. Per the germline V gene, CDR1 is SGHTA and CDR2 is FQGNSA. CDR3 protein: CASSLEPSGETQYF. CDR3 nucleotides: TGTGCCAGCAGCTTAGAACCTAGCGGAGAGACCCAGTACTTC.

The chain joins TRBV7-6 to TRBJ1-1, with 10 bases aligning to TRBD1. This CDR3 is built from 14 residues. In germline, CDR1 is SGHVS, CDR2 FNYEAQ. After removal of 6 bases from V and 5 bases from J, the junction contained 6 bases not matched to a gene. The CDR3 spells CASRPGQGKTEAFF. Here the CDR3 DNA reads TGTGCCAGCAGGCCGGGACAGGGGAAAACTGAAGCTTTCTTT. The complete variable domain, with remaining parts taken from reference TRBV7-6 and TRBJ1-1, reads GAGVSQSPRYKVTKRGQDVALRCDPISGHVSLYWYRQALGQGPEFLTYFNYEAQQDKSGLPNDRFSAERPEGSISTLTIQRTEQRDSAMYRCASRPGQGKTEAFFGQGTRLTVV.

This chain joins TRBV10-3 and TRBJ2-3; 8 bases fit TRBD2. J lost 4 bases, V lost 3 bases, and 9 bases had no gene match. Germline CDR1 reads ENHRY; CDR2 reads SYGVKD. The CDR3 sequence is 16 residues long. CDR3 loop: CAISDWSGSLSDTQYF. The CDR3 DNA follows: TGTGCCATCAGTGATTGGAGCGGGAGTCTCTCAGATACGCAGTATTTT.

This clone has only a few counts. The chain couples TRBV7-9 to TRBJ2-7; 7 nucleotides match TRBD2. The V gene end was trimmed by 8 bases and the J gene end by 3 bases; junction bases not matched to a gene: 7. The germline V gene has CDR1 SEHNR and CDR2 FQNEAQ (reference sequence). The CDR3 covers 13 residues. CDR3 nucleotides: TGTGCCAGCCGGGGCGGGAGCAGCTACGAGCAGTACTTC. It codes for CASRGGSSYEQYF.